This T cell receptor (beta chain) was sequenced in a study of CD8+CD57+ T cells in acquired aplastic anemia. Study-level background: Mean yield of DNA from sorted CD4+ and CD8+ cells was 2.5 to 4 ug. Average CD4+ read depth in healthy donors was some 11 million reads. Notes on the study in general: Any difference that existed in CD8+ Simpson's diversity between patients and controls was not significant. It was found that more than 25 CD8+ CDR3 sequences were shared between patients and controls.

TCR beta VDJ and CDR3 profiling used genomic DNA as template. Via MiXCR, TCRdb re-called the reads, giving one row per CDR3 protein. The sample carries about 130,000 distinct CDR3 sequences, more than 35% recorded once. Details on this clonotype: Its specificity is not known.

Germline CDR1 reads LNHNV; CDR2 reads YYDKDF (reference sequence). This CDR3 has 13 residues. The V end was cut by 4 bases, the J end by 4 bases, with 10 bases between. Sequencing input: sorted CD4+, CD8+, or CD8+CD57+ T cells (not recorded which) from PBMCs. The TCR sequence derives from a human donor in good health, serving as a control. The chain uses TRBV15 and TRBJ2-5; weak D call: TRBD1 (6 bases). For the CDR3, the DNA is TGTGCCACCAGCACCACCAGGGGAGAGACCCAGTACTTC. Encoded protein: CATSTTRGETQYF.